Presented here are 16 T cell receptor beta chains from one specimen sequenced in a study of CD8+ T cells in alopecia areata. Extraction of RNA preceded its reverse transcription into cDNA, which served as the sequencing template. Clones were read by immunoSEQ multiplex PCR, and TCRdb kept only the in-frame ones, dropping some. The sample carries 95,000 to 150,000 clones, 45% to 50% recorded once. The sequenced sample consisted of NKG2D-low CD8+ T cells sorted from blood. These receptors came from a human donor with alopecia areata.

This chain links TRBV29-1 with TRBJ1-1; 8 nucleotides line up with TRBD1. Germline trimming cut 5 bases from V and 5 bases from J; bases unmatched to any gene: 7. Germline V lookup: CDR1 SQVTM, CDR2 ANQGSEA. The CDR3 consists of 13 residues. CDR3 sequence (DNA): TGCAGCGTTCCCGGACAGGGACGTACTGAAGCTTTCTTT. Residues: CSVPGQGRTEAFF.

This clone was seen more than once but under ten times. V usage is TRBV29-1 and J usage is TRBJ2-7; D might be TRBD1 (5 bases). Deletions cut 5 bases from V and 6 bases from J, with 14 bases between. Germline lookup yields CDR1 SQVTM and CDR2 ANQGSEA. This CDR3 is built from 12 residues. This CDR3 reads CSVPQGNLEQYF. CDR3 DNA sequence: TGCAGCGTTCCTCAGGGAAATCTCGAGCAGTACTTC.

The chain uses TRBV30 and TRBJ2-7; unclear D gene. The CDR3 consists of 14 residues. Germline V gene sequence: CDR1 GTSNPN, CDR2 SVGIG (reference sequence). Trimming removed 6 bases from V and 4 bases from J, with 19 bases in between. CDR3 nucleotide sequence: TGTGCCTGTGGTATTACGGTGCGTGGGTACGAGCAGTACTTC. Encoded protein: CACGITVRGYEQYF.

This sequence joins TRBV9 and TRBJ2-7, with TRBD2 as a possible D gene (7 bases). Germline CDR1 SGDLS, CDR2 YYNGEE. Between the trimmed V and J ends, which lost 3 bases and 1 base, there was a span of 11 bases. The CDR3 is 14 amino acids. Here the CDR3 DNA reads TGTGCCAGCAGCGAGGGGGGGAGATCCTACGAGCAGTACTTC. It codes for CASSEGGRSYEQYF.

This clone was counted between two and nine times. The chain recombines TRBV28 with TRBJ2-7; D might be TRBD2 (6 bases). The CDR3 runs 13 residues. Trimming shortened V by 3 bases and J by 3 bases, and 9 bases separated the two germline ends. CDR1 is MDHEN and CDR2 is SYDVKM in the germline V gene. The CDR3 loop reads CASSFSGRYEQYF. As DNA, the CDR3 is TGTGCCAGCAGTTTTAGCGGACGCTACGAGCAGTACTTC.

The chain joins TRBV29-1 to TRBJ2-1, with 10 positions matching TRBD1. The V and J ends lost 7 bases and 6 bases, in that order; junction bases with no gene match: 6. The germline gives CDR1 SQVTM, CDR2 ANQGSEA. The CDR3 loop spans 13 amino acids. The CDR3 DNA sequence: TGCAGCGGCCGGGACAGGGGACGCAATGAGCAGTTCTTC. Amino acids: CSGRDRGRNEQFF.

The CDR3 loop is CSVLPMNTEAFF. The CDR3 DNA sequence: TGCAGCGTTCTCCCTATGAACACTGAAGCTTTCTTT. The chain links TRBV29-1 to TRBJ1-1; D uncertain. V was cut by 5 bases and J by 0 bases, with 7 bases left in between. Germline lookup yields CDR1 SQVTM and CDR2 ANQGSEA. This CDR3 is 12 amino acids long.

The CDR3 nucleotides read TGTGCCTGGAGTGTTCGTATACGCCCGGCCCAGTACTTC. Translating gives CAWSVRIRPAQYF. The rearrangement uses TRBV30 and TRBJ2-5, with unresolved D. CDR3 length: 13 amino acids. The germline V gene encodes CDR1 GTSNPN and CDR2 SVGIG (reference sequence). V was pared by 0 bases and J by 9 bases, with 14 bases between. Full variable domain (outside the CDR3, taken from reference TRBV30 and TRBJ2-5): SQTIHQWPATLVQPVGSPLSLECTVEGTSNPNLYWYRQAAGRGLQLLFYSVGIGQISSEVPQNLSASRPQDRQFILSSKKLLLSDSGFYLCAWSVRIRPAQYFGPGTRLLVL.

The rearrangement uses TRBV29-1 and TRBJ2-5; perhaps D is TRBD1 or TRBD2 (5 bases each). The V gene's germline CDR1 is SQVTM and CDR2 ANQGSEA. Trimming left V 1 base short and J 2 bases short, with 11 bases between. The CDR3 runs to 14 residues. CDR3 DNA sequence: TGCAGCGTTGAAGCCGGGACGTTACAAGAGACCCAGTACTTC. Its protein is CSVEAGTLQETQYF.

The V call is TRBV9, the J call TRBJ2-7; 8 nucleotides align to TRBD2. Germline V gene data show CDR1 as SGDLS and CDR2 as YYNGEE. The CDR3 runs 15 residues. V lost 4 bases, J lost 6 bases, and 12 bases stayed unmatched. Here the CDR3 reads CASSSMVAGPSEQYF. The DNA of the CDR3 is TGTGCCAGCAGCTCCATGGTAGCGGGACCTTCCGAGCAGTACTTC.

Only a few counts were recorded for this clone. The chain is built from TRBV7-9 and TRBJ2-4, with D possibly matching TRBD2 (5 bases). The CDR3 is made up of 14 amino acids. Germline V gene data show CDR1 as SEHNR and CDR2 as FQNEAQ (reference sequence). V lost 6 bases and J 7 bases, leaving 16 bases between the germline ends. This chain's CDR3 is CASSSPVGGNIQYF. Written as DNA, the CDR3 is TGTGCCAGCAGTTCTCCGGTTGGAGGCAACATTCAGTACTTC.

The chain joins TRBV29-1 to TRBJ1-1; D is undetermined. Germline lookup yields CDR1 SQVTM and CDR2 ANQGSEA. The V and J ends lost 5 bases and 6 bases respectively, with 25 bases between them. The CDR3 is 16 amino acids. In nucleotides, the CDR3 is TGCAGCGTTTTATCGGGATTCTTGTTCCGGGTCCCTGAAGCTTTCTTT. It is translated as CSVLSGFLFRVPEAFF. Full variable domain (missing parts from reference TRBV29-1 and TRBJ1-1): SAVISQKPSRDICQRGTSLTIQCQVDSQVTMMFWYRQQPGQSLTLIATANQGSEATYESGFVIDKFPISRPNLTFSTLTVSNMSPEDSSIYLCSVLSGFLFRVPEAFFGQGTRLTVV.

This chain connects TRBV6-5 to TRBJ1-2; 7 bases are a match to TRBD1. In germline, CDR1 is MNHEY, CDR2 SVGAGI. Trimming cost V 1 base and J 2 bases; bases outside gene matches: 7. This CDR3 comprises 16 residues. The CDR3 loop reads CASSYFREGGNYGYTF. The CDR3 region has the DNA TGTGCCAGCAGTTACTTTCGAGAAGGGGGCAACTATGGCTACACCTTC.

The J gene is TRBJ2-5, the V gene TRBV2, with 8 nucleotides matching TRBD2. J was trimmed by 2 bases and V by 8 bases; bases with no gene match: 4. Germline V CDR1 and CDR2: SNHLY, FYNNEI. The CDR3 totals 13 residues. CDR3 residues: CASVPGGQETQYF. CDR3 in DNA: TGTGCCAGCGTACCGGGGGGGCAAGAGACCCAGTACTTC.

The V and J genes are TRBV12-5 and TRBJ2-5; D remains ambiguous. Germline V gene data show CDR1 as LGHNT and CDR2 as FRNRAP. The ends were cut back, 6 bases at V and 4 bases at J, with 12 bases in the middle. This CDR3 is built from 13 residues. The CDR3 DNA follows: TGTGCTAGTGGAGTTGGGGTACGAGAGACCCAGTACTTC. The encoded protein is CASGVGVRETQYF.

The table lists this clone with a few counts. The chain joins TRBV28 to TRBJ2-5; the D gene could be TRBD1 or TRBD2 (6 bases each). The germline V gene encodes CDR1 MDHEN and CDR2 SYDVKM. Trimming removed 5 bases at V and 5 bases at J, with 21 bases between. This CDR3 contains 16 residues. The CDR3 reads CASSPVVGGWKETQYF. The CDR3 DNA sequence: TGTGCCAGCAGTCCCGTGGTGGGGGGCTGGAAGGAGACCCAGTACTTC.